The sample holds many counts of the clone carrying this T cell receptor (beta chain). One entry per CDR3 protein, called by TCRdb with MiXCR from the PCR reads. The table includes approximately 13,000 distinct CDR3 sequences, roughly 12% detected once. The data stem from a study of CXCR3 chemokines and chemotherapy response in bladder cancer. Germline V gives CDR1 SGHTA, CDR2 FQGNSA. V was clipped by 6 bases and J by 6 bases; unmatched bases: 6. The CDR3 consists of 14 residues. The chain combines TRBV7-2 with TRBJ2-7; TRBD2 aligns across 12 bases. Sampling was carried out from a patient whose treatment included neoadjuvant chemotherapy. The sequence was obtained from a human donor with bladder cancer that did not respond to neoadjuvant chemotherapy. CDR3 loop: CASRSSGGAGEQYF. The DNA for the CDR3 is TGTGCCAGCAGGTCTAGCGGGGGGGCTGGCGAGCAGTACTTC.